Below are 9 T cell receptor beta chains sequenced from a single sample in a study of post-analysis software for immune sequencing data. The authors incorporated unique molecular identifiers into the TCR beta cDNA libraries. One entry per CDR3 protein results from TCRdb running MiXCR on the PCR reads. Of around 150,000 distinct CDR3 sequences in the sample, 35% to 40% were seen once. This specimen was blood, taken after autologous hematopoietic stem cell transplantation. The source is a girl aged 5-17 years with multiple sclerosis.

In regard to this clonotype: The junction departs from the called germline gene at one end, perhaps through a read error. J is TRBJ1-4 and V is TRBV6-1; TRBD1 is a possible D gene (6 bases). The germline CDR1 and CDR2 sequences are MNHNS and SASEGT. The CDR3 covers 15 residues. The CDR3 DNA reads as TGTGCCAGCAGGGGAGGGGGTACGTCTAATGAAAGACTGTTTTTT. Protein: CASRGGGTSNERLFF.

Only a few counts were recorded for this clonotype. CDR3 in DNA: TGTGCCAGCAGCTTACGGGGCGCGTCCTACGAGCAGTACTTC. Its protein is CASSLRGASYEQYF. The rearrangement joins TRBV5-6 to TRBJ2-7; D could derive from TRBD1 or TRBD2 (5 bases each). V was cut by 2 bases and J by 1 base, with 10 bases left in between. CDR3 size: 14 residues. Germline V gene data show CDR1 as SGHDT and CDR2 as YYEEEE.

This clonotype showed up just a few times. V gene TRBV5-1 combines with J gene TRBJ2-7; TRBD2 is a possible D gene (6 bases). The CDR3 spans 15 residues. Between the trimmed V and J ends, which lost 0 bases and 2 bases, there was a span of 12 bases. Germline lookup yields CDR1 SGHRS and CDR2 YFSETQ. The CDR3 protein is CASSLDAGKAYEQYF. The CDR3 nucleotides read TGCGCCAGCAGCTTGGATGCGGGGAAAGCCTACGAGCAGTACTTC.

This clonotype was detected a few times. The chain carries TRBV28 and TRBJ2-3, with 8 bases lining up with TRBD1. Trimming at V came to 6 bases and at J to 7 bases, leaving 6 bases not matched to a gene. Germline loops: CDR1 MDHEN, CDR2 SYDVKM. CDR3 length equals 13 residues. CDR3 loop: CASRPDRGYTQYF. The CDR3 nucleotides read TGTGCCAGCAGACCTGACAGGGGTTATACGCAGTATTTT.

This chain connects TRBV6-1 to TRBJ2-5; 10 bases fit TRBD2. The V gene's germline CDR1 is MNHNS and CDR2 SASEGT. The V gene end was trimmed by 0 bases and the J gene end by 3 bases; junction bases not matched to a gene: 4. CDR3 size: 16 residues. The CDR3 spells CASSEAWLAGEETQYF. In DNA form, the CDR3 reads TGTGCCAGCAGTGAAGCGTGGCTAGCGGGAGAAGAGACCCAGTACTTC.

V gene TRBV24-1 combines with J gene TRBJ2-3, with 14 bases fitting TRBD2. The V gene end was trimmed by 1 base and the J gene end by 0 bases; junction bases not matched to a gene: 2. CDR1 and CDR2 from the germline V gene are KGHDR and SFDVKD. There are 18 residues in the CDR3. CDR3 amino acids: CATSDLGTSGSSTDTQYF. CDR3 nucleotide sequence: TGTGCCACCAGTGATTTAGGGACTAGCGGGAGCAGCACAGATACGCAGTATTTT.

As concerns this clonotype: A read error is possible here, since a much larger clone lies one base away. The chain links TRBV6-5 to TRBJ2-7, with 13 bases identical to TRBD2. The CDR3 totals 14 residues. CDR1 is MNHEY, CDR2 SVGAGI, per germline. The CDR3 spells CASSPTSGRGERYF. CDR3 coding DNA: TGTGCCAGCAGTCCCACTAGCGGGAGGGGTGAGCGGTACTTC.

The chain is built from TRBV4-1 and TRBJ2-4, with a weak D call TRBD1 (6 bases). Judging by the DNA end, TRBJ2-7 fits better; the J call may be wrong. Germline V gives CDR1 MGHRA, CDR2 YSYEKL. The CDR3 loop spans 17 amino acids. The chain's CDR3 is CASSQVDSGHLFYEQYF. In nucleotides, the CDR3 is TGCGCCAGCAGCCAAGTCGACTCGGGACACCTCTTCTACGAGCAGTACTTC.

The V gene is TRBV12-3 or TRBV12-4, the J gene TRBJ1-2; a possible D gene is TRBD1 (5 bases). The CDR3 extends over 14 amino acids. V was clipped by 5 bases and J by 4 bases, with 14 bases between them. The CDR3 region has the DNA TGTGCCAGCAGTCCCGGGACGTACGGCTATGGCTACACCTTC. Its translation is CASSPGTYGYGYTF.